The clone carrying this T cell receptor beta chain appeared once. As yet, its antigen is unknown. This sample was included in a study of cytomegalovirus exposure and HLA in healthy donors. Study observations and caveats: Later analysis identified a missense DCLRE1C variant that was linked to TCR beta V- and J-gene trimming. Previous analysis showed most TCR beta V segments were productive about 90% or about 30% of the time. The authors assumed roughly uniform sequencing depth across donors for presence/absence analyses.

The CDR3 loop spans 15 amino acids. CDR1 is SGHTA and CDR2 is FQGNSA in the germline V gene. J gave up 8 bases and V 0 bases, and 6 bases lay outside the gene matches. PCR involved 60 Vbeta and 13 Jbeta primers. TCRdb's copy holds only in-frame clones and misses some; the assay was immunoSEQ multiplex PCR. The table includes 250,000 to 350,000 clones, under 90% detected once. Sequencing input: PBMCs. The sequence was collected from a girl aged 2-10 years in good health and CMV-seronegative. The chain recombines TRBV7-2 with TRBJ1-4, with TRBD1 matching 7 bases. CDR3 protein: CASSLASAGGEKLFF. For the CDR3, the DNA is TGTGCCAGCAGCTTAGCGAGCGCAGGGGGAGAAAAACTGTTTTTT.